This TCR beta chain was documented in a study of immune heterogeneity within non-small cell lung tumors listed by TCRdb under 2018. Turning to the overall study: By histology, the tumors were several squamous cell carcinomas, approximately 10 non-squamous carcinomas and 1 tumor not otherwise specified. The study combined whole-exome sequencing, RNA-seq and TCR beta repertoire sequencing of multiple spatially distinct regions from each NSCLC tumor to examine intratumoral immune heterogeneity. TCR repertoires were analyzed from approximately 60 tumor loci of about 15 patients, while transcriptome data covered only 44 loci from about twelve patients. Neoantigen binding to each patient's HLA alleles was predicted with netMHCpan-3.0 for mutant peptides of 8 to 11 amino acids.

What the work shows at the level of the full study, not this receptor alone: Local T-cell repertoire clonality showed a statistically significant but moderate positive correlation with local tumor mutational burden (R 0.3 to 0.35). Within a patient, the same dominant CDR3B clonotypes appeared at multiple loci, but different tumor locations also contained unique high-frequency clones. High-frequency TCR beta clonotypes were largely distinct between individual patients.

The TCR template was genomic DNA extracted from bulk tumor tissue, and around 610 ng of gDNA was amplified for each sample. During surgery, multiple biopsies were taken from each primary tumor and placed as far apart as possible within the tumor mass. Patients in the study cohort, which was described as untreated, were newly diagnosed NSCLC cases going through curative surgery. The samples came from over twelve patients with newly diagnosed non-small cell lung cancer who were having surgery intended to be curative. Resected tumor masses were reviewed by two independent pathologists. Only DNA and RNA samples of high quality went on to sequencing. A multiplex PCR system amplified the TCR beta CDR3 region, with a first 10-cycle round using 32 V-gene forward and 13 J-gene reverse primers. First-round PCR used a QIAGEN Multiplex PCR Kit, and primer sequences were filed in Chinese patent CN105087789A. In a second PCR round, Illumina universal primers were added with the Phusion High-Fidelity PCR Kit. Sequencing of the TCR libraries was done on the Illumina HiSeq X Ten platform in paired-end mode with a 151 bp read length. The published analysis was carried out like this. Reads lacking multiplex PCR primers were removed with Cutadapt, read pairs were merged with PEAR, and CDR3 regions were called with MiXCR default settings. Repertoire diversity was assessed by Shannon entropy, and clonality was calculated as one minus the Shannon entropy divided by the ln of the count of productive unique sequences. Clonotypes present at frequencies of at least 0.5% were defined as dominant or high-frequency T-cell clones. Using fastp at Q25 and MiXCR, TCRdb reprocessed the public reads and kept productive beta chains. One record per CDR3 amino acid sequence lists the most common genes and DNA. The V and J calls and clone size are TCRdb's, not the authors'. Recorded for this sample are some 9,800 distinct CDR3 sequences; 15% to 20% of them occurred a single time. The ten most abundant clones make up roughly 3.7% of the sample.

Deletion took 3 bases off V and 4 bases off J, with a span of 12 bases between the germline ends. Reading the germline V gene (reference sequence) gives CDR1 SEHNR and CDR2 FQNEAQ. Spanning cysteine to phenylalanine, the CDR3 consists of 14 amino acids. Just the 42-base CDR3 DNA is kept, in frame starting at base 1. The sample holds many counts of this clonotype. Which antigen it targets is not known. No qualities accompany the bases; no much larger clone lies one base away. The sequencing sample was made of lung tumor tissue. The rearrangement combines TRBV7-9 with TRBJ1-2, with the D gene uncertain. This clonotype was sampled from a man in his forties or fifties with non-small cell lung cancer. The DNA is TGTGCCAGCAGCTTGTCTCTGGCGGGCTATGGCTACACCTTC. It specifies CASSLSLAGYGYTF.